In its sample, the clone carrying this T cell receptor beta chain was seen a few times. Its antigen is as yet unknown. Distinct nucleotide sequences in the sample also encode this CDR3. These data belong to a study of shared clonotypes between healthy human individuals. Study details: Per-donor plates numbered three CD4 naive, three CD4 memory, two CD8 naive and one CD8 memory.

Study-level points and caveats: Only a few donors were included, so the genetic and exposure-history diversity represented was limited.

TCRdb's table, derived via immunoSEQ multiplex PCR, lists solely in-frame clones and lacks some. The sample has around 700,000 clones; approximately 75% are singletons. Germline trimming cut 5 bases from V and 3 bases from J; bases unmatched to any gene: 7. The CDR3 totals 14 residues. Germline CDR1 is SGHAT and CDR2 is FQNNGV. What was sequenced was memory CD4+ T cells sorted from blood. Indicated subset: CD45RA-negative fraction. The V gene is TRBV11-2, the J gene TRBJ2-7, with 7 bases that match TRBD1. This TCR was recovered from a woman in her 30s in good health. CDR3 bases: TGTGCCAGCAGCCCCCAACGGGACAGCTACGAGCAGTACTTC. It is translated as CASSPQRDSYEQYF.